Sequencing of this TCR beta chain was carried out in a study of shared clonotypes between healthy human individuals. V lost 10 bases, J lost 2 bases, and 13 bases lay in between. The CDR3 spans 13 residues. Germline V lookup: CDR1 ENHRY, CDR2 SYGVKD. The data were produced by immunoSEQ multiplex PCR, yet TCRdb's version contains in-frame clones alone and is incomplete. In the table there are over a million clones, approximately 97% of which are singletons. The sample taken for sequencing was naive CD4+ T cells sorted from blood. The subset was: CD45RA+ positively selected. This chain connects TRBV10-3 to TRBJ2-3; D perhaps matches TRBD2 (6 bases). This receptor was identified in a young man in good health. Written as DNA, the CDR3 is TGTGCCACCTGGGACTCCTTCACAGATACGCAGTATTTT. This gives the protein CATWDSFTDTQYF.